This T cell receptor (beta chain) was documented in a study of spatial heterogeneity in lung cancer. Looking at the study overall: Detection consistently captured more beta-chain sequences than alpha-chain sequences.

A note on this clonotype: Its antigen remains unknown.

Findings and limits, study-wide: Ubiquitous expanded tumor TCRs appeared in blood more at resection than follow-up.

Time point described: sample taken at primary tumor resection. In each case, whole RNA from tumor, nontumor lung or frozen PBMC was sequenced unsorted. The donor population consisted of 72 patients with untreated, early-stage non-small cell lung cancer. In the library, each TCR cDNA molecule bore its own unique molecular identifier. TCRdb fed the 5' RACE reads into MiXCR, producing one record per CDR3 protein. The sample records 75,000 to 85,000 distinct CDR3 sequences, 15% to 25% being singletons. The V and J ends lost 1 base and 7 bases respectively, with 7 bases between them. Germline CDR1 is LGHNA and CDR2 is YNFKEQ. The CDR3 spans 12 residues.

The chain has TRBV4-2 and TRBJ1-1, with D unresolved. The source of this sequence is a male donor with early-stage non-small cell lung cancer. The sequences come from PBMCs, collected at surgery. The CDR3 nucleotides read TGTGCCAGCAGCCAAGTCGACGGTGAAGCTTTCTTT. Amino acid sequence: CASSQVDGEAFF.